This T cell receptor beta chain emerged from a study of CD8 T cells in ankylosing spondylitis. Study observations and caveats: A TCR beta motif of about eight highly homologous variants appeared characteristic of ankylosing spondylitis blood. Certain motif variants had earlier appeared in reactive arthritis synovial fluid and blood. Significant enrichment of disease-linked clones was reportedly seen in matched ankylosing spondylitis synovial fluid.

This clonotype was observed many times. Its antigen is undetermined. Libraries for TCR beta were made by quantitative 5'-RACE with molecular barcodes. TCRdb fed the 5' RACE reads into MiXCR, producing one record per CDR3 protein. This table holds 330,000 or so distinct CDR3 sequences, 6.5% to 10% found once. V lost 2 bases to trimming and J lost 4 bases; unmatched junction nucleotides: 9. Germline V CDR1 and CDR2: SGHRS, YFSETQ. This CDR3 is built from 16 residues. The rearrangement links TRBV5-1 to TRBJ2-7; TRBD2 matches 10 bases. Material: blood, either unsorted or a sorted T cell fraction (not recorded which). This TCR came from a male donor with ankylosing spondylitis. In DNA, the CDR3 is TGCGCCAGCAGCTTCCTGACTAGCGGGTTTTCGTACGAGCAGTACTTC. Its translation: CASSFLTSGFSYEQYF.